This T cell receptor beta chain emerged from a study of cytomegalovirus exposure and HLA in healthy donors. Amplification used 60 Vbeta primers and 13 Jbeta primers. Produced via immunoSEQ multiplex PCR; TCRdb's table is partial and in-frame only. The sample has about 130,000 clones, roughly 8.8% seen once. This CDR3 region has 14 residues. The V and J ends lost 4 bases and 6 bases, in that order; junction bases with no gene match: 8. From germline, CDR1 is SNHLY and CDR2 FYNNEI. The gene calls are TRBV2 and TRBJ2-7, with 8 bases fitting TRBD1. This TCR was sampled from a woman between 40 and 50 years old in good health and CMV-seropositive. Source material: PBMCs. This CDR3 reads CASSVSRGPIEQYF. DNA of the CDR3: TGTGCCAGCAGTGTAAGCAGGGGGCCGATCGAGCAGTACTTC.